This T cell receptor (beta chain) was identified in a study of blood T cell repertoires in COVID-19. The V gene end was trimmed by 1 base and the J gene end by 2 bases; junction bases not matched to a gene: 2. Germline V lookup: CDR1 SGHKS, CDR2 YYEKEE (reference sequence). CDR3 length equals 16 residues. Generated by immunoSEQ multiplex PCR, the TCRdb table keeps only in-frame clones and is missing some. The sample contains about 220,000 clones, more than 75% of which appear only once. V usage is TRBV5-5 and J usage is TRBJ2-6; 8 bases agree with TRBD1. What was sequenced was peripheral blood. The source is a man aged 45 to 65 who had recovered from COVID-19. DNA of the CDR3: TGTGCCAGCAGCTTGCCGACAGGGGCTGGGGCCAACGTCCTGACTTTC. Residues: CASSLPTGAGANVLTF.